These T cell receptor beta chains were read from a single sample in a study of cytomegalovirus exposure and HLA in healthy donors. The assay was immunoSEQ multiplex PCR, and TCRdb's table has in-frame clones only and misses some. In all, the sample yields 100,000 to 150,000 clones. The specimen was PBMCs. The source of these receptors is a man aged 18-30 years in good health and CMV-seronegative. CDR3s include the opening cysteine and the closing phenylalanine or tryptophan. A D gene is named only where the DNA matches it firmly.

CAISEPTGFLSYNSPLHF	TGTGCCATCAGTGAGCCGACAGGATTCCTCTCCTATAATTCACCCCTCCACTTT	TRBV10-3	TRBJ1-6	NA
CASSLSRGTDTQYF	TGCGCCAGCAGCTTGAGCCGAGGCACAGATACGCAGTATTTT	TRBV5-1	TRBJ2-3	NA
CASSQDGDSEAFF	TGTGCCAGCAGCCAAGATGGGGACAGCGAAGCTTTCTTT	TRBV4-2	TRBJ1-1	TRBD1
CASSQPGQGDYGYTF	TGTGCCAGCAGTCAGCCGGGACAGGGGGACTATGGCTACACCTTC	TRBV27	TRBJ1-2	TRBD1
CASSGRWGANTGELFF	TGTGCCAGCAGCGGACGATGGGGGGCGAACACCGGGGAGCTGTTTTTT	TRBV9	TRBJ2-2	NA
CASSVVEGVQVPQDF	TGTGCCAGCAGCGTCGTTGAGGGTGTCCAGGTTCCCCAAGATTTC	TRBV9	TRBJ1-2	NA
CASKLGPLGEQYF	TGTGCCAGTAAACTAGGCCCTCTCGGCGAGCAGTACTTC	TRBV27	TRBJ2-7	NA
CAIRQGLAGNTIYF	TGTGCCATCAGACAGGGGCTCGCCGGAAACACCATATATTTT	TRBV10-3	TRBJ1-3	TRBD1
CAISEQVTGASNEQFF	TGTGCCATCAGTGAGCAAGTGACAGGGGCTAGCAATGAGCAGTTCTTC	TRBV10-3	TRBJ2-1	TRBD1
CASSPTRVDYGYTF	TGTGCCAGCTCTCCGACACGAGTGGACTATGGCTACACCTTC	TRBV18	TRBJ1-2	NA
CASSLATYEQYF	TGTGCCAGCAGCTTGGCCACCTACGAGCAGTACTTC	TRBV5-5	TRBJ2-7	NA
CASGTLNGYTF	TGTGCCAGCGGGACTTTAAATGGCTACACCTTC	TRBV28	TRBJ1-2	NA
CASRPPGLAGGETQYF	TGTGCCAGCAGACCCCCGGGACTAGCGGGAGGTGAGACCCAGTACTTC	TRBV6-6	TRBJ2-5	TRBD2
CASSYGVGRAGNTIYF	TGTGCCAGCAGTTACGGAGTGGGGAGGGCTGGAAACACCATATATTTT	TRBV6-5	TRBJ1-3	NA
CASGGLTPDRARVEKLFF	TGTGCCAGCGGGGGGCTAACACCTGACAGGGCGCGGGTTGAAAAACTGTTTTTT	TRBV2	TRBJ1-4	TRBD1
CASSSDRNTEAFF	TGTGCCAGCAGCTCGGACAGGAACACTGAAGCTTTCTTT	TRBV7-9	TRBJ1-1	NA
CASTSLADTQYF	TGTGCCAGCACTTCCCTAGCAGATACGCAGTATTTT	TRBV6-6	TRBJ2-3	NA
CASSDLGGATYEQYF	TGTGCCAGCAGCGACCTGGGTGGGGCCACCTACGAGCAGTACTTC	TRBV28	TRBJ2-7	NA
CASSTISGTGPETQYF	TGTGCCAGTAGTACCATTAGCGGGACCGGCCCAGAGACCCAGTACTTC	TRBV19	TRBJ2-5	TRBD2
CASSLGASGITDTQYF	TGCGCCAGCAGCTTGGGGGCTAGCGGGATTACAGATACGCAGTATTTT	TRBV5-1	TRBJ2-3	TRBD2
CASSAGGGPTDTQYF	TGTGCCAGCAGCGCCGGCGGGGGGCCCACAGATACGCAGTATTTT	TRBV11-3	TRBJ2-3	TRBD2
CASSSTGNEQFF	TGTGCCAGCAGCTCGACAGGGAATGAGCAGTTCTTC	TRBV7-2	TRBJ2-1	TRBD1
CASSVGRSTDTQYF	TGTGCCAGCAGCGTAGGTCGGTCAACCGATACGCAGTATTTT	TRBV9	TRBJ2-3	NA
CASSPPSREENTIYF	TGTGCCAGCTCACCACCCTCGCGGGAGGAAAACACCATATATTTT	TRBV18	TRBJ1-3	NA
CASIVAGTSTDTQYF	TGTGCCAGCATTGTGGCGGGCACTAGCACAGATACGCAGTATTTT	TRBV7-3	TRBJ2-3	NA
CASSQVQGLYEQYF	TGTGCCAGCAGCCAAGTTCAGGGTCTCTACGAGCAGTACTTC	TRBV4-2	TRBJ2-7	NA
CAWSVRREVIF	TGTGCCTGGAGTGTACGGCGGGAAGTTATCTTT	TRBV30	TRBJ1-1	NA
CASSLAFLGGTEAFF	TGTGCCAGCAGTTTAGCGTTTTTGGGGGGCACTGAAGCTTTCTTT	TRBV28	TRBJ1-1	NA
CASTPGLAAQETQYF	TGTGCCAGCACCCCGGGACTAGCGGCCCAAGAGACCCAGTACTTC	TRBV7-9	TRBJ2-5	TRBD2
CASSPGLAGTPAETQYF	TGTGCCAGCTCACCAGGACTAGCGGGAACCCCGGCAGAGACCCAGTACTTC	TRBV18	TRBJ2-5	TRBD2
CASSWGRANGHHTEAFF	TGTGCCAGTAGTTGGGGCAGGGCAAACGGACACCACACTGAAGCTTTCTTT	TRBV19	TRBJ1-1	NA
CASSLGTGIQPQHF	TGTGCCAGCAGCTTAGGGACAGGGATTCAGCCCCAGCATTTT	TRBV13	TRBJ1-5	TRBD1
CASSQETASAGTEAFF	TGTGCCAGCAGCCAAGAGACAGCATCAGCGGGCACTGAAGCTTTCTTT	TRBV4-2	TRBJ1-1	NA
CASSQDFSGGAYEQFF	TGCGCCAGCAGCCAAGATTTCAGCGGGGGGGCCTATGAGCAGTTCTTC	TRBV4-3	TRBJ2-1	TRBD2
CASSVDMGLSGNTIYF	TGTGCCAGCAGCGTAGATATGGGGCTCTCTGGAAACACCATATATTTT	TRBV9	TRBJ1-3	NA
CASSFGSGTGLDEQFF	TGTGCCAGCAGCTTTGGGTCCGGGACAGGGTTAGATGAGCAGTTCTTC	TRBV5-8	TRBJ2-1	TRBD1
CASENRDRHTGELFF	TGTGCCAGCGAGAACCGGGACAGACACACCGGGGAGCTGTTTTTT	TRBV2	TRBJ2-2	TRBD1
CASSPQVAEAFF	TGTGCCAGCAGCCCCCAGGTAGCTGAAGCTTTCTTT	TRBV9	TRBJ1-1	NA
CVDRGRTDTQYF	TGTGTAGACAGGGGGCGCACAGATACGCAGTATTTT	TRBV2	TRBJ2-3	TRBD1
CASSFLGVNTEAFF	TGTGCCAGCAGTTTTCTCGGGGTGAACACTGAAGCTTTCTTT	TRBV28	TRBJ1-1	NA
CASSTHPGQGSTNTEAFF	TGTGCCAGTAGTACCCACCCCGGACAGGGGTCAACTAACACTGAAGCTTTCTTT	TRBV19	TRBJ1-1	TRBD1
CASSQVFGRSNSGNTIYF	TGCGCCAGCAGCCAAGTATTTGGCAGGTCTAACTCTGGAAACACCATATATTTT	TRBV4-3	TRBJ1-3	NA